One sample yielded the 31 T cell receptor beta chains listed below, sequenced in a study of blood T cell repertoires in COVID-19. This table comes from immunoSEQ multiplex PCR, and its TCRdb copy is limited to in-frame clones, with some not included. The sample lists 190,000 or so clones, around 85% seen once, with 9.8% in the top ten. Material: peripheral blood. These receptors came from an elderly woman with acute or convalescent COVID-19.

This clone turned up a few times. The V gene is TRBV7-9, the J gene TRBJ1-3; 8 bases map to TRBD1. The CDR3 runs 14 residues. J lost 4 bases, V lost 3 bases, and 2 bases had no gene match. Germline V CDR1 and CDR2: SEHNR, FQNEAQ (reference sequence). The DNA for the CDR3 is TGTGCCAGCAGCTTTAGGACAGGGGGAAACACCATATATTTT. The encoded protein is CASSFRTGGNTIYF.

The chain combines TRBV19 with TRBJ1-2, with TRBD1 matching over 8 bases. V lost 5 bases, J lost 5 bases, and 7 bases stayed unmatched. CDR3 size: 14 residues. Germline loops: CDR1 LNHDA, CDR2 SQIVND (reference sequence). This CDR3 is CASSPSDREYGYTF. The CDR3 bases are TGTGCCAGTAGTCCCTCGGACAGGGAGTATGGCTACACCTTC.

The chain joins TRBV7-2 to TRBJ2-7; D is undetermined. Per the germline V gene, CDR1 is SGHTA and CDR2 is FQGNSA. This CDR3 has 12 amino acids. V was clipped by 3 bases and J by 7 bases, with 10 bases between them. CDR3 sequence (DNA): TGTGCCAGCAGCTTTAACAACCTGGAGCAGTACTTC. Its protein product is CASSFNNLEQYF.

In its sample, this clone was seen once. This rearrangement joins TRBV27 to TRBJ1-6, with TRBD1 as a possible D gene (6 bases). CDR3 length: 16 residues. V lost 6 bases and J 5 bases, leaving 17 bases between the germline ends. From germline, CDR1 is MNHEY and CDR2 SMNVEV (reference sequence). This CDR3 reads CASSPGTQVNNSPLHF. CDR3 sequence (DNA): TGTGCCAGCAGCCCCGGGACACAGGTCAATAATTCACCCCTCCACTTT.

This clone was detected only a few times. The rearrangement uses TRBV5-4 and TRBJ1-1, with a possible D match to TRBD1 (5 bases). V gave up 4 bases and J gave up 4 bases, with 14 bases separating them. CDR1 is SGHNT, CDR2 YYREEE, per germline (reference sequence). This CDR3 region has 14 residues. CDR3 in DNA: TGTGCCAGCAGCCCCGTCGGGGGGAGCACTGAAGCTTTCTTT. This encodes CASSPVGGSTEAFF.

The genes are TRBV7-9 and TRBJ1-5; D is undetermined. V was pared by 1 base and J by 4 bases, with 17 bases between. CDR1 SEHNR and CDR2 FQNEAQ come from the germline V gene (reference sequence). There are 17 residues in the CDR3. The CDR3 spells CASSLESGFESNQPQHF. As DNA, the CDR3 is TGTGCCAGCAGCTTAGAATCTGGTTTTGAGAGTAATCAGCCCCAGCATTTT.

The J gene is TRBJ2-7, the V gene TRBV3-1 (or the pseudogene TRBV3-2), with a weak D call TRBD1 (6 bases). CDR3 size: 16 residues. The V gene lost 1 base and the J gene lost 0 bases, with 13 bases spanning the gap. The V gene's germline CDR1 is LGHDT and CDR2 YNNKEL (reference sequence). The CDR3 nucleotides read TGTGCCAGCAGCCAAGCCGACAGGCGTAGCTCCTACGAGCAGTACTTC. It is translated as CASSQADRRSSYEQYF.

DNA of the CDR3: TGTGCCAGCAGCCGACCAAGCGGAAATGAGCAGTTCTTC. This encodes CASSRPSGNEQFF. The V gene is TRBV6-5, the J gene TRBJ2-1; tentative D call: TRBD2 (5 bases). The germline V gene has CDR1 MNHEY and CDR2 SVGAGI. Trimming pared 6 bases from V and 7 bases from J, leaving 13 bases between. This CDR3 comprises 13 residues.

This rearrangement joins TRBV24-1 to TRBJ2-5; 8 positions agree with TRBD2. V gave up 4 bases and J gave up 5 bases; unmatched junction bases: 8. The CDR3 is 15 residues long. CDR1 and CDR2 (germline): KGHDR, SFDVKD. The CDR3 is CATSESGGPNETQYF. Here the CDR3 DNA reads TGTGCCACCAGTGAGTCGGGAGGGCCGAATGAGACCCAGTACTTC.

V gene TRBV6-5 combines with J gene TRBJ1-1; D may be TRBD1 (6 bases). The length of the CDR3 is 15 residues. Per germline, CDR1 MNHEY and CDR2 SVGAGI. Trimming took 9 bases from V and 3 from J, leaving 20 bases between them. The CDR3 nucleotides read TGTGCCAGTACAACCATACAGGGCCAGGACACTGAAGCTTTCTTT. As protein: CASTTIQGQDTEAFF.

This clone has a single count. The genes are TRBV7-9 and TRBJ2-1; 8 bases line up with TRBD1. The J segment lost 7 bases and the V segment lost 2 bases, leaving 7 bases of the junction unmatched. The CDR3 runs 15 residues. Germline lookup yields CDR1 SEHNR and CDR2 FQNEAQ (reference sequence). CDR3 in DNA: TGTGCCAGCAGCTTATCAGGGGGCGAAAGGAATGAGCAGTTCTTC. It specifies CASSLSGGERNEQFF.

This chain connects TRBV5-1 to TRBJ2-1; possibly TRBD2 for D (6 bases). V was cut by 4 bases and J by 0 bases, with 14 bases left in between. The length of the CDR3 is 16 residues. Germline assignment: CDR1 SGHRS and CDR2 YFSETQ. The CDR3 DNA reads TGCGCCAGCAGCATACACCGGGAGAGCTCCTACAATGAGCAGTTCTTC. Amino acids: CASSIHRESSYNEQFF.

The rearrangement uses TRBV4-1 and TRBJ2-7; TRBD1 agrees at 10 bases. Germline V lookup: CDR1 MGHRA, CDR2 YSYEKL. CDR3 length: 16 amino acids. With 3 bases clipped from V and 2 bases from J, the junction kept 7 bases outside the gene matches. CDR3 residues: CASSQDPGTGAYEQYF. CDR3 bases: TGCGCCAGCAGCCAGGATCCCGGGACAGGGGCCTACGAGCAGTACTTC.

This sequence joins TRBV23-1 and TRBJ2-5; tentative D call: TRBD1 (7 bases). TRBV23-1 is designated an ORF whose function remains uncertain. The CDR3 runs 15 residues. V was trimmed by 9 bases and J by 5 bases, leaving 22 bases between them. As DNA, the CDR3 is TGCGCCAGGGAGGAGGGGGCGAGTACTTGTGAGACCCAGTACTTC. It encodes CAREEGASTCETQYF.

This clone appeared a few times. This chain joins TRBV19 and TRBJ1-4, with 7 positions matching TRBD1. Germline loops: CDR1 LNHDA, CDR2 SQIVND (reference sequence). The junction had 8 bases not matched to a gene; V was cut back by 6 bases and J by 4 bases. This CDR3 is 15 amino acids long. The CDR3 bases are TGTGCCAGTAGCCCCTCCGGGACAGTTAATGAAAAACTGTTTTTT. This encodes CASSPSGTVNEKLFF.

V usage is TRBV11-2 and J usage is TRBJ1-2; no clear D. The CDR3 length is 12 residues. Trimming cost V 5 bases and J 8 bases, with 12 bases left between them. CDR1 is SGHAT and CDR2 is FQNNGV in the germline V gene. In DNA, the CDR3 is TGTGCCAGCAGCCGACCGACCGGGGGCTACACCTTC. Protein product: CASSRPTGGYTF.

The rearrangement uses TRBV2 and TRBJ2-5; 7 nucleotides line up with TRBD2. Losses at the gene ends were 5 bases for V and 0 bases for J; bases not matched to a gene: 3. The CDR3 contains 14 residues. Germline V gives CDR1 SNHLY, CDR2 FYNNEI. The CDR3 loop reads CASSLGGDQETQYF. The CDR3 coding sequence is TGTGCCAGCAGTCTGGGAGGGGACCAAGAGACCCAGTACTTC.

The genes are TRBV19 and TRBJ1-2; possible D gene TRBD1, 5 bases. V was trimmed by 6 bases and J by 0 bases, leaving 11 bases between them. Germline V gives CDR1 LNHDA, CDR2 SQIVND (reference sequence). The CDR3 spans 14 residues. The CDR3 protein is CASRLDRANYGYTF. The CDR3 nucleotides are TGTGCCAGTAGACTTGACAGAGCTAACTATGGCTACACCTTC. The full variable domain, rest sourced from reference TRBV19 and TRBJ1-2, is DGGITQSPKYLFRKEGQNVTLSCEQNLNHDAMYWYRQDPGQGLRLIYYSQIVNDFQKGDIAEGYSVSREKKESFPLTVTSAQKNPTAFYLCASRLDRANYGYTFGSGTRLTVV.

For the CDR3, the DNA is TGTGCCAGCTGGGACAGGGTTGGCCATGGCTACACCTTC. It yields the protein CASWDRVGHGYTF. The chain joins TRBV21-1 to TRBJ1-2; the table's D call of TRBD1 was not tested on the DNA. TRBV21-1 is a documented pseudogene. This CDR3 spans 13 amino acids.

In DNA, the CDR3 is TGTGCCAGCTCACCATGGCAGAATAATTCACCCCTCCACTTT. Its translation: CASSPWQNNSPLHF. The chain has TRBV18 and TRBJ1-6; D ambiguous. With 2 bases removed from V and 5 bases from J, the gap between germline ends came to 7 bases. The germline CDR1 and CDR2 sequences are KGHSH and LQKENI. CDR3 length: 14 residues.

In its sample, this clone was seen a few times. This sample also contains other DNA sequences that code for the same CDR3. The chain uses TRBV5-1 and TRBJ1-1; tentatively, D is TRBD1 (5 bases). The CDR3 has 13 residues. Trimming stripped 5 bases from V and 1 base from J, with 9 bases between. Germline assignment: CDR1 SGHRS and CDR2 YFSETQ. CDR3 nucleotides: TGCGCCAGCAGTCGCCAGGGGAACACTGAAGCTTTCTTT. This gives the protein CASSRQGNTEAFF.

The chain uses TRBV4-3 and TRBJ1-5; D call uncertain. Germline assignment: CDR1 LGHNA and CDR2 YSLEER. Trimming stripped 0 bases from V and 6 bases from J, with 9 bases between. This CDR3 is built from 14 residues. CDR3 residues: CASSQDRRVQPQHF. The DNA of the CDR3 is TGCGCCAGCAGCCAAGATAGGAGGGTTCAGCCCCAGCATTTT.

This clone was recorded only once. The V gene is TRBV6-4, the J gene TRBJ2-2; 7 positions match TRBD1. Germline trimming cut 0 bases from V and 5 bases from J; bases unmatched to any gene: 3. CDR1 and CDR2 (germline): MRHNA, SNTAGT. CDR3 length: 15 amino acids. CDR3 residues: CASSDSGRGTGELFF. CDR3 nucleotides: TGTGCCAGCAGTGACTCCGGCAGGGGGACCGGGGAGCTGTTTTTT.

CDR3 sequence (DNA): TGTGCCAGCAGCTTAACTCGTCAGAACACTGAAGCTTTCTTT. It encodes CASSLTRQNTEAFF. The chain has TRBV7-2 and TRBJ1-1; D not certain. From germline, CDR1 is SGHTA and CDR2 FQGNSA. Trimming shortened V by 2 bases and J by 1 base, and 8 bases separated the two germline ends. This CDR3 is 14 amino acids long.

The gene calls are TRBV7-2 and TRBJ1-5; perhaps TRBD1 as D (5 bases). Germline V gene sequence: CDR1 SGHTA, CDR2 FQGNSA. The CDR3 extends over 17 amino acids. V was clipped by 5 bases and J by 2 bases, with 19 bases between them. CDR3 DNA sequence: TGTGCCAGCAGCCCCGACGGCCGGGGGTTGGGCAATCAGCCCCAGCATTTT. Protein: CASSPDGRGLGNQPQHF.

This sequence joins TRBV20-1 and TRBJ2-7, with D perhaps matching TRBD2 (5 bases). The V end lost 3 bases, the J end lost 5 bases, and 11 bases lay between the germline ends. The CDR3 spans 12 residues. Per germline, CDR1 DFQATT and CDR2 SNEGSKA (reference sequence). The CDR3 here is CSASGRANEQYF. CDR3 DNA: TGCAGTGCTAGTGGGCGGGCTAACGAGCAGTACTTC.

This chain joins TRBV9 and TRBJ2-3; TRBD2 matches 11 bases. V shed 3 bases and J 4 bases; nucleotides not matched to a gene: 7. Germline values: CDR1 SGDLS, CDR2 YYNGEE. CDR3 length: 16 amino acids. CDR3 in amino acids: CASSAGTSGIADTQYF. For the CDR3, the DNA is TGTGCCAGCAGCGCCGGGACTAGCGGAATCGCAGATACGCAGTATTTT.

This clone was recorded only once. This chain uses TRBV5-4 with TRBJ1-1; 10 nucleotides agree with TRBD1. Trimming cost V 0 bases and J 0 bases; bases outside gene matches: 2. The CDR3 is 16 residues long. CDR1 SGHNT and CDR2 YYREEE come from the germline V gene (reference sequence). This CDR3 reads CASSLEGQGVNTEAFF. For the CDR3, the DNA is TGTGCCAGCAGCTTGGAAGGACAGGGGGTGAACACTGAAGCTTTCTTT.

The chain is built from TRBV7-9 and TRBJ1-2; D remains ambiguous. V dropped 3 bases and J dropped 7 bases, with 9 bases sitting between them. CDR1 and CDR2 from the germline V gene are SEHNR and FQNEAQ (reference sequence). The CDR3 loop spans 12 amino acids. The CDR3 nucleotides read TGTGCCAGCAGCTTCGAGGGTAGTGGCTACACCTTC. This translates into CASSFEGSGYTF.

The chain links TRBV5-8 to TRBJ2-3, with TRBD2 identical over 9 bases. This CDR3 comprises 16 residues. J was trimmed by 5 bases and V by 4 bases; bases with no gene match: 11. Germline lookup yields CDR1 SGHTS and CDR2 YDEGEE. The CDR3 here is CASSRRGREGGDTQYF. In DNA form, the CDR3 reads TGTGCCAGCAGCCGTCGCGGGCGGGAGGGCGGAGATACGCAGTATTTT.

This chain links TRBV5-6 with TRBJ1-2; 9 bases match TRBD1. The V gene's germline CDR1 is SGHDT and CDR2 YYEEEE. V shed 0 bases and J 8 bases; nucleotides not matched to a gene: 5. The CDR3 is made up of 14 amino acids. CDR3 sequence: CASSLVGQGWGYTF. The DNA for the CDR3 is TGTGCCAGCAGCTTGGTAGGACAGGGGTGGGGCTACACCTTC. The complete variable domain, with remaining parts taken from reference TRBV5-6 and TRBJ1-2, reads DAGVTQSPTHLIKTRGQQVTLRCSPKSGHDTVSWYQQALGQGPQFIFQYYEEEERQRGNFPDRFSGHQFPNYSSELNVNALLLGDSALYLCASSLVGQGWGYTFGSGTRLTVV.